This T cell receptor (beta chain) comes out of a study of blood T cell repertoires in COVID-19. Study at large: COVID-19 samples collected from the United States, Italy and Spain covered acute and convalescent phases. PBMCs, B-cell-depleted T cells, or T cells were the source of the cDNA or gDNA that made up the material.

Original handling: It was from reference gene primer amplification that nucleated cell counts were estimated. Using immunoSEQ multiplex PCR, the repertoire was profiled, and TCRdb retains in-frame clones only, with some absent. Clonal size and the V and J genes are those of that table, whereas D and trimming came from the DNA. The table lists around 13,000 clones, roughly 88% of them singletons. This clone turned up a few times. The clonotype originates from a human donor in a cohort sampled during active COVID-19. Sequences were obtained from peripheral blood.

The CDR3 region is CASGQGFTSNQPQHF. CDR3 nucleotides: TGTGCCAGCGGACAGGGGTTTACTAGCAATCAGCCCCAGCATTTT. This chain joins TRBV19 and TRBJ1-5; 9 nucleotides match TRBD1. Germline V gene sequence: CDR1 LNHDA, CDR2 SQIVND (reference sequence). The CDR3 spans 15 residues. V was pared by 9 bases and J by 0 bases, with 6 bases of the junction left unmatched. Complete variable domain (other parts from reference TRBV19 and TRBJ1-5): DGGITQSPKYLFRKEGQNVTLSCEQNLNHDAMYWYRQDPGQGLRLIYYSQIVNDFQKGDIAEGYSVSREKKESFPLTVTSAQKNPTAFYLCASGQGFTSNQPQHFGDGTRLSIL.